This T cell receptor beta chain was sequenced during a study of shared clonotypes between healthy human individuals. Background on the study: Researchers drew samples from a couple of women and a few men aged 18 to 49.

Whole-study results and caveats: The authors expected sequencing depth to affect clonotype sharing among donors.

Germline CDR1 is MGHRA and CDR2 is YSYEKL. There are 16 residues in the CDR3. Trimming took 2 bases from V and 1 from J, leaving 15 bases between them. Remarks on this clone: Its antigen is currently unknown.

In the original processing: Filtering differed, since immunoSEQ gave only junction sequences and no quality scores. The protocol was immunoSEQ multiplex PCR, while the TCRdb copy is restricted to in-frame clones and leaves out a portion. Clone size and the V and J calls come from that table; the DNA yielded D and trimming. The sample contains about 2.4 million clones, under 95% of which appear only once. This receptor was obtained from a young man in good health. Some clones in this sample may be carry-over from other donors' samples. The sequencing sample was made of naive CD4+ T cells from PBMCs. Subset defined: CD45RA+ positively selected. The chain couples TRBV4-1 to TRBJ2-7; possibly TRBD1 or TRBD2 for D (5 bases each). CDR3: CASSQLPGRFSYEQYF. The CDR3 region has the DNA TGCGCCAGCAGCCAATTACCGGGACGGTTTTCCTACGAGCAGTACTTC.